One sample yielded the 27 T cell receptor beta chains listed below, sequenced in a study of Graves' ophthalmopathy and Graves' hyperthyroidism. TCR beta CDR3 amplification used RNA transcripts. Scientists carried out first-round RT-PCR using HTBI primers and then a second-round multiplex PCR. TCRdb processed the multiplex PCR reads anew with MiXCR; each CDR3 protein has one entry. Of about 400,000 distinct CDR3 sequences in the sample, around 16% were seen once. Source material: peripheral blood. Every receptor here comes from a woman between 18 and 29 years old with Graves' ophthalmopathy.

This clonotype has a count of ten or more. V is TRBV6-5 and J is TRBJ1-6, with a possible D match to TRBD1 (6 bases). Trimming cost V 0 bases and J 7 bases, with 13 bases left between them. From germline, CDR1 is MNHEY and CDR2 SVGAGI. This CDR3 spans 16 amino acids. The CDR3 sequence is CASSYSTGRGNSPLHF. Here the CDR3 DNA reads TGTGCCAGCAGTTACTCGACGGGCAGGGGAAATTCACCCCTCCACTTT.

Many counts were recorded for this clonotype. The V gene is TRBV28, the J gene TRBJ1-2, with D unclear. Germline values: CDR1 MDHEN, CDR2 SYDVKM. The CDR3 loop spans 14 amino acids. V lost 3 bases and J lost 4, with 12 bases in between. CDR3 DNA: TGTGCCAGCAGTTTCTTACGGGGAATCTATGGCTACACCTTC. This translates into CASSFLRGIYGYTF.

In its sample, this clonotype was seen a few times. V gene TRBV27 combines with J gene TRBJ1-5; TRBD1 might be the D (6 bases). CDR1 and CDR2 from the germline V gene are MNHEY and SMNVEV (reference sequence). This CDR3 spans 14 amino acids. The V gene lost 3 bases and the J gene lost 5 bases, with 11 bases spanning the gap. The CDR3 bases are TGTGCCAGCAGTTTGGTCAGGGGAGATCAGCCCCAGCATTTT. Translation gives CASSLVRGDQPQHF.

In this sample, this clonotype turned up many times. The germline gene is not matched at one end of the junction; a read error may be the cause. The chain links TRBV15 to TRBJ2-2, with 9 positions matching TRBD1. Germline CDR1 reads LNHNV; CDR2 reads YYDKDF (reference sequence). The CDR3 totals 14 residues. CDR3 sequence reads: CATNRDGDRDKLFF. The CDR3 DNA reads TGTGCCACCAACAGAGATGGGGACAGGGATAAGCTGTTTTTT.

The chain uses TRBV11-2 and TRBJ2-7, with a weak D call TRBD2 (7 bases). CDR1 SGHAT and CDR2 FQNNGV come from the germline V gene. Between the trimmed V and J ends, which lost 5 bases and 9 bases, there was a span of 14 bases. This CDR3 is 12 amino acids long. The CDR3 protein is CASSESGGAQYF. In DNA form, the CDR3 reads TGTGCCAGCAGCGAATCGGGGGGCGCGCAGTACTTC.

The table lists this clonotype with many counts. This chain joins TRBV28 and TRBJ2-7; D gene unclear. The V end lost 6 bases, the J end lost 3 bases, and 9 bases lay between the germline ends. In germline, CDR1 is MDHEN, CDR2 SYDVKM. The CDR3 is 12 residues long. CDR3 nucleotide sequence: TGTGCCAGCAGCGAACCTAACTACGAGCAGTACTTC. Protein: CASSEPNYEQYF.

This clonotype occurred many times. The rearrangement uses TRBV7-2 and TRBJ2-7; the match to TRBD2 covers 7 bases. CDR3 length: 15 residues. The trim removed 1 base at V and 6 bases at J, leaving 9 bases unmatched. Germline CDR1 SGHTA, CDR2 FQGNSA. CDR3 region: CASSLGGGGDREQYF. The CDR3, as DNA: TGTGCCAGCAGCTTAGGCGGCGGGGGTGATCGCGAGCAGTACTTC. The entire variable domain, with the rest obtained from reference TRBV7-2 and TRBJ2-7, is as follows: GAGVSQSPSNKVTEKGKDVELRCDPISGHTALYWYRQSLGQGLEFLIYFQGNSAPDKSGLPSDRFSAERTGGSVSTLTIQRTQQEDSAVYLCASSLGGGGDREQYFGPGTRLTVT.

This clonotype was observed many times. The J gene is TRBJ2-5, the V gene TRBV29-1; weak D call: TRBD2 (5 bases). CDR1 and CDR2 from the germline V gene are SQVTM and ANQGSEA. Trimming stripped 4 bases from V and 2 bases from J, with 8 bases between. The CDR3 loop spans 12 amino acids. CDR3 in DNA: TGCAGCGTTGTTTGGACTCAAGAGACCCAGTACTTC. It specifies CSVVWTQETQYF.

This clonotype was observed many times. The chain links TRBV19 to TRBJ2-2; D tentatively reads TRBD1 or TRBD2 (5 bases each). The germline V gene has CDR1 LNHDA and CDR2 SQIVND (reference sequence). Trimming left V 6 bases short and J 5 bases short, with 13 bases between. This CDR3 contains 14 residues. CDR3 nucleotides: TGTGCCAGTAGGCCGGGACGAGGGACCGGGGAGCTGTTTTTT. Translation gives CASRPGRGTGELFF.

This clonotype has at least ten counts. The chain combines TRBV19 with TRBJ1-2, with a possible D match to TRBD1 (6 bases). With 9 bases removed from V and 5 bases from J, the gap between germline ends came to 25 bases. The CDR3 runs 16 residues. CDR1 and CDR2 from the germline V gene are LNHDA and SQIVND (reference sequence). The CDR3 sequence: CASENPTGLRRYGYTF. The CDR3 bases are TGTGCCAGCGAGAATCCGACAGGCCTGAGGCGTTATGGCTACACCTTC.

V is TRBV12-3 or TRBV12-4 and J is TRBJ2-5; 9 bases are a match to TRBD1. The CDR3 consists of 14 residues. V lost 2 bases and J lost 7; bases outside the gene matches: 5. The CDR3 DNA reads TGTGCCAGCAGTTTAAGACAGGGGGAAGCGACCCAGTACTTC. Amino acids: CASSLRQGEATQYF.

The chain recombines TRBV28 with TRBJ1-2; D might be TRBD1 (6 bases). The CDR3 sequence is 13 residues long. CDR1 MDHEN and CDR2 SYDVKM come from the germline V gene. Between the trimmed V and J ends, which lost 11 bases and 3 bases, there was a span of 16 bases. CDR3 sequence reads: CASYRALYYGYTF. The CDR3 nucleotides are TGTGCCTCTTACAGGGCGCTCTACTATGGCTACACCTTC.

This clonotype was seen ten or more times. The rearrangement joins TRBV5-1 to TRBJ2-7, with 10 bases that match TRBD1. Germline V gene data show CDR1 as SGHRS and CDR2 as YFSETQ. V was clipped by 4 bases and J by 3 bases; unmatched bases: 10. The CDR3 length is 16 residues. CDR3 DNA sequence: TGCGCCAGCAGCCCTCGACAGGGGGCTTTATTCTACGAGCAGTACTTC. Protein sequence: CASSPRQGALFYEQYF.

This clonotype was counted ten times or more. This chain joins TRBV24-1 and TRBJ2-1, with TRBD2 as a possible D gene (5 bases). The V end was cut by 5 bases, the J end by 8 bases, with 9 bases between. This CDR3 spans 12 amino acids. From germline, CDR1 is KGHDR and CDR2 SFDVKD. The CDR3: CATSVPGDEQFF. The DNA for the CDR3 is TGTGCCACCAGTGTCCCCGGGGATGAGCAGTTCTTC.

This clonotype was detected ten times or more. A junction boundary mismatches the germline segment, possibly from a read error. This chain links TRBV5-1 with TRBJ2-2; D gene unclear. The CDR3 loop spans 14 amino acids. Germline CDR1 SGHRS, CDR2 YFSETQ. The CDR3, as DNA: TGCGCCAGCAGATTGGGCGCGAGCACCGGGGAGCTGTTTTTT. This gives the protein CASRLGASTGELFF.

V usage is TRBV15 and J usage is TRBJ2-2, with TRBD1 identical over 7 bases. The CDR3 covers 16 residues. Germline V gives CDR1 LNHNV, CDR2 YYDKDF (reference sequence). The junction had 5 bases not matched to a gene; V was cut back by 3 bases and J by 1 base. The CDR3 nucleotides read TGTGCCACCAGCAGTTCTTACAGGGGGAACACCGGGGAGCTGTTTTTT. Its protein product is CATSSSYRGNTGELFF.

The chain couples TRBV28 to TRBJ2-7; no firm D call. CDR3 length: 12 residues. Germline lookup yields CDR1 MDHEN and CDR2 SYDVKM. V lost 6 bases and J lost 4, with 10 bases in between. CDR3 sequence reads: CASRSEQYEQYF. The CDR3 DNA reads TGTGCCAGCAGAAGTGAGCAATACGAGCAGTACTTC.

The V and J genes are TRBV30 and TRBJ1-5, with 7 bases lining up with TRBD1. V shed 0 bases, J shed 7 bases, and the junction held 3 bases outside the gene matches. Per germline, CDR1 GTSNPN and CDR2 SVGIG (reference sequence). The CDR3 totals 13 residues. The DNA for the CDR3 is TGTGCCTGGAGTGTACAGGGGTACCAGCCCCAGCATTTT. This encodes CAWSVQGYQPQHF. Full variable domain (rest looked up from reference TRBV30 and TRBJ1-5): SQTIHQWPATLVQPVGSPLSLECTVEGTSNPNLYWYRQAAGRGLQLLFYSVGIGQISSEVPQNLSASRPQDRQFILSSKKLLLSDSGFYLCAWSVQGYQPQHFGDGTRLSIL.

This clonotype has at least ten counts. The chain joins TRBV4-3 to TRBJ1-1, with 9 bases identical to TRBD1. The length of the CDR3 is 13 residues. After removal of 2 bases from V and 8 bases from J, the junction contained 3 bases not matched to a gene. Germline V gene sequence: CDR1 LGHNA, CDR2 YSLEER. CDR3 loop: CASSQSGTGEAFF. Here the CDR3 DNA reads TGCGCCAGCAGCCAATCAGGGACAGGGGAAGCTTTCTTT.

This clonotype occurred many times. This chain connects TRBV19 to TRBJ1-5, with D unclear. Germline CDR1 and CDR2: LNHDA and SQIVND (reference sequence). V was clipped by 3 bases and J by 5 bases, with 20 bases between them. CDR3 length: 17 residues. The CDR3 reads CASSINIWSTSYQPQHF. The CDR3 nucleotides read TGTGCCAGTAGTATTAACATTTGGAGCACTTCCTATCAGCCCCAGCATTTT.

This clonotype was observed many times. The chain combines TRBV7-6 with TRBJ2-7; D remains ambiguous. There are 14 residues in the CDR3. Between the trimmed V and J ends, which lost 6 bases and 3 bases, there was a span of 15 bases. Germline V CDR1 and CDR2: SGHVS, FNYEAQ. The CDR3 protein is CASSPLPGIYEQYF. The CDR3 region has the DNA TGTGCCAGCAGTCCTCTCCCAGGAATCTACGAGCAGTACTTC.

This clonotype has at least ten counts. The chain links TRBV12-3 or TRBV12-4 to TRBJ1-1, with unresolved D. V was pared by 2 bases and J by 4 bases, with 11 bases between. The CDR3 sequence is 14 residues long. As DNA, the CDR3 is TGTGCCAGCAGTTTACCTCGGCGAGGCACTGAAGCTTTCTTT. This codes for CASSLPRRGTEAFF.

The chain couples TRBV11-2 to TRBJ2-4, with 9 bases aligning to TRBD2. Germline CDR1 SGHAT, CDR2 FQNNGV. With V trimmed by 5 bases and J by 0 bases, 11 bases remained unmatched. The CDR3 contains 18 residues. The CDR3 loop is CASSTTRGRVLAKNIQYF. In DNA form, the CDR3 reads TGTGCCAGCAGCACCACCCGCGGGAGGGTACTAGCCAAAAACATTCAGTACTTC.

This chain uses TRBV27 with TRBJ2-7, with TRBD2 matching 8 bases. Germline loops: CDR1 MNHEY, CDR2 SMNVEV (reference sequence). The CDR3 has 16 residues. Trimming took 10 bases from V and 2 from J; bases not matched to a gene: 16. CDR3 residues: CATQETSSGSTYEQYF. The CDR3 coding sequence is TGTGCCACCCAGGAGACATCCAGCGGGAGTACCTACGAGCAGTACTTC.

This clonotype was counted at least ten times. V gene TRBV5-1 combines with J gene TRBJ2-7, with TRBD1 matching over 7 bases. V dropped 0 bases and J dropped 4; count of bases not matched to a gene: 4. The CDR3 has 14 amino acids. CDR1 and CDR2 (germline): SGHRS, YFSETQ. This CDR3 is CASSLDQGVYEQYF. The CDR3 nucleotides are TGCGCCAGCAGCTTGGACCAGGGGGTTTACGAGCAGTACTTC.

Ten or more counts support this clonotype. The chain uses TRBV19 and TRBJ1-5; D gene unclear. The germline gives CDR1 LNHDA, CDR2 SQIVND (reference sequence). The CDR3 covers 14 residues. Trimming took off 2 bases at V and 4 bases at J, with 9 bases between the two ends. CDR3 residues: CASSIINGNQPQHF. The CDR3 coding sequence is TGTGCCAGTAGTATAATAAACGGGAATCAGCCCCAGCATTTT.

This clonotype was counted ten times or more. The chain is built from TRBV7-2 and TRBJ2-5; 9 positions agree with TRBD2. Germline assignment: CDR1 SGHTA and CDR2 FQGNSA. There are 15 residues in the CDR3. Germline trimming cut 2 bases from V and 7 bases from J; bases unmatched to any gene: 8. Here the CDR3 DNA reads TGTGCCAGCAGCTTAAGTAGCGGGGGCGTGAGGACCCAGTACTTC. Its protein is CASSLSSGGVRTQYF.